This T cell receptor (beta chain) emerged from a study of blood T cells in healthy people across ages. Across the study: With template switching, about one barcoded beta molecule was captured per two T cells.

Study observations and caveats: It was not possible, with unsorted PBMCs, to conclusively compare naive and antigen-experienced cells.

This clonotype appeared a few times. The antigen is unknown. Next came a second PCR, run for about 6 to 11 cycles, which used a sample-barcoded 5' primer along with a J-beta primer mix. MiXCR was run by TCRdb on the 5' RACE reads, yielding one entry per CDR3 protein. This table has 910,000 or so distinct CDR3 sequences, roughly 50% appearing once. Source material: blood. This receptor was identified in a woman aged 60-75 years in good health.

CDR3 nucleotides: TGTGCCACCAGTGATCCCTTATCTCCGGGACTAGCTTCAGATACGCAGTATTTT. As protein: CATSDPLSPGLASDTQYF. The chain has TRBV24-1 and TRBJ2-3, with TRBD2 matching 9 bases. The germline V gene encodes CDR1 KGHDR and CDR2 SFDVKD. Trimming removed 3 bases from V and 4 bases from J; junction bases left unmatched: 13. This CDR3 is built from 18 residues.